Below, 26 T cell receptor beta chains from the same sample are listed, as sequenced in a study of T cell responses to AZD1222 COVID-19 vaccine (dated by TCRdb to the early 2020s). The time point label, read with the paper, signifies: about 28 days (+/-7) after the second vaccine dose. Library generation was performed with the immunoSEQ multiplex PCR assay. TCRdb stores this immuneACCESS table with in-frame sequences only. Part of the clones is absent; in the studies checked, under half of the shortfall reflects unresolved V genes, and no reason is known for the rest. Recorded for this sample are 40,000 to 60,000 clones; around 85% of them occurred a single time. The ten largest clones add up to 6% to 7% of the sample. The sequenced sample was peripheral blood, obtained 28 days after the second AZD1222 dose. The receptors were sampled from an adult who received the AZD1222 COVID-19 vaccine.

The chain employs TRBV21-1 and TRBJ1-5. TRBV21-1 is a known pseudogene. The CDR3 sequence is 18 residues long. The CDR3 loop is CASSKTPCRGGCNQPQHF. The DNA for the CDR3 is TGTGCCAGCAGCAAAACCCCTTGCCGGGGGGGTTGCAATCAGCCCCAGCATTTT.

The chain employs TRBV9 and TRBJ2-5; D might be TRBD1 (5 bases). Trimming took off 3 bases at V and 0 bases at J, with 9 bases between the two ends. This CDR3 region has 14 residues. The germline CDR1 and CDR2 sequences are SGDLS and YYNGEE. The CDR3 nucleotides are TGTGCCAGCAGCGGTCCAGGGTACCAAGAGACCCAGTACTTC. It codes for CASSGPGYQETQYF.

CDR3 in amino acids: CASSRGQGANQPQHF. The CDR3 DNA reads as TGTGCCAGCAGCCGAGGACAGGGGGCAAATCAGCCCCAGCATTTT. The V gene is TRBV4-2, the J gene TRBJ1-5; 11 bases match TRBD1. Germline loops: CDR1 LGHNA, CDR2 YNFKEQ. V shed 4 bases, J shed 4 bases, and the junction held 3 bases outside the gene matches. The CDR3 extends over 15 amino acids.

The rearrangement joins TRBV28 to TRBJ1-5; D remains unclear. Trimming stripped 8 bases from V and 0 bases from J, with 5 bases between. The CDR3 is 12 amino acids. The V gene's germline CDR1 is MDHEN and CDR2 SYDVKM. The CDR3 region is CASRVSNQPQHF. CDR3 coding DNA: TGTGCCAGCCGGGTTAGCAATCAGCCCCAGCATTTT.

The rearrangement joins TRBV27 to TRBJ2-7, with TRBD1 matching over 10 bases. Germline CDR1 reads MNHEY; CDR2 reads SMNVEV (reference sequence). The CDR3 length is 15 residues. The V segment lost 4 bases and the J segment 3 bases; nucleotides outside the gene matches: 6. The CDR3 bases are TGTGCCAGCAGTTCTCCGGGACAGGGGATCTACGAGCAGTACTTC. Residues: CASSSPGQGIYEQYF.

This chain connects TRBV20-1 to TRBJ1-2; the D is unclear. Germline CDR1 and CDR2: DFQATT and SNEGSKA (reference sequence). Trimming removed 3 bases from V and 3 bases from J, with 5 bases in between. The CDR3 is made up of 11 amino acids. Here the CDR3 reads CSARTDYGYTF. The CDR3 bases are TGCAGTGCTAGGACGGACTATGGCTACACCTTC.

This clone was picked up a small number of times. J is TRBJ2-1 and V is TRBV29-1; TRBD2 matches 11 bases. The CDR3 length is 14 residues. The V and J ends lost 6 bases and 8 bases, in that order; junction bases with no gene match: 9. Germline V lookup: CDR1 SQVTM, CDR2 ANQGSEA. The CDR3 DNA sequence: TGCAGCGTGGCCCGGACTAGCGGGCTCGATGAGCAGTTCTTC. Its protein product is CSVARTSGLDEQFF.

Concerning this clone: The junction differs from germline at one of its ends, possibly a read error. J is TRBJ2-7 and V is TRBV6-5; TRBD1 or TRBD2 may be the D gene (6 bases each). From germline, CDR1 is MNHEY and CDR2 SVGAGI. The CDR3 spans 14 residues. This chain's CDR3 is CASSYVSDGGEQCF. Here the CDR3 DNA reads TGTGCCAGCAGTTACGTATCAGACGGGGGCGAGCAGTGCTTC.

The V call is TRBV7-2, the J call TRBJ2-3; the match to TRBD2 covers 7 bases. V lost 2 bases and J lost 5; bases outside the gene matches: 4. The CDR3 is 14 amino acids. The germline CDR1 and CDR2 sequences are SGHTA and FQGNSA. CDR3 amino acids: CASSLLLAVDTQYF. The CDR3 nucleotides read TGTGCCAGCAGCTTACTCCTAGCGGTAGATACGCAGTATTTT.

This rearrangement joins TRBV6-5 to TRBJ1-5; D is ambiguous. Trimming stripped 7 bases from V and 6 bases from J, with 13 bases between. Germline CDR1 is MNHEY and CDR2 is SVGAGI. This CDR3 has 13 amino acids. CDR3 coding DNA: TGTGCCAGCACAACAAGGGATGCTCAGCCCCAGCATTTT. The encoded protein is CASTTRDAQPQHF.

The genes are TRBV5-6 and TRBJ1-2, with TRBD1 identical over 7 bases. V lost 5 bases, J lost 5 bases, and 12 bases stayed unmatched. Germline V gene sequence: CDR1 SGHDT, CDR2 YYEEEE. This CDR3 contains 15 residues. Written as DNA, the CDR3 is TGTGCCAGCAGTCCGTCGCGATTACAGGGGTATGGCTACACCTTC. This translates into CASSPSRLQGYGYTF.

The V call is TRBV6-5, the J call TRBJ1-6, with D tentatively TRBD1 (5 bases). The CDR3 loop spans 14 amino acids. Between the trimmed V and J ends, which lost 7 bases and 9 bases, there was a span of 16 bases. CDR1 and CDR2 from the germline V gene are MNHEY and SVGAGI. This chain's CDR3 is CASTLLGGRSPLHF. CDR3 bases: TGTGCCAGCACCTTACTCGGGGGTCGTTCACCCCTCCACTTT.

This clone is a singleton in its sample. The chain employs TRBV4-1 and TRBJ2-1, with TRBD2 matching over 9 bases. There are 17 residues in the CDR3. V was pared by 5 bases and J by 4 bases, with 12 bases of the junction left unmatched. Germline V gene lookup returns CDR1 MGHRA and CDR2 YSYEKL. The CDR3: CASSSTGGTSIYNEQFF. The CDR3 bases are TGCGCCAGCAGCAGCACGGGGGGGACTAGCATATACAATGAGCAGTTCTTC.

The rearrangement joins TRBV28 to TRBJ1-3; 7 bases agree with TRBD1. Unmatched junction bases numbered 12, after V lost 6 bases and J lost 7 bases. The CDR3 contains 15 residues. From germline, CDR1 is MDHEN and CDR2 SYDVKM. The chain's CDR3 is CASRQPDQGGNTIYF. The CDR3, as DNA: TGTGCCAGCAGACAGCCCGACCAGGGGGGGAACACCATATATTTT. Based on the CDR3 plus reference TRBV28 and TRBJ1-3, the full variable domain is DVKVTQSSRYLVKRTGEKVFLECVQDMDHENMFWYRQDPGLGLRLIYFSYDVKMKEKGDIPEGYSVSREKKERFSLILESASTNQTSMYLCASRQPDQGGNTIYFGEGSWLTVV.

V and J are TRBV7-2 and TRBJ1-2, with 8 bases matching TRBD1. This CDR3 is 13 amino acids long. Per the germline V gene, CDR1 is SGHTA and CDR2 is FQGNSA. V shed 3 bases and J 6 bases; nucleotides not matched to a gene: 3. The CDR3 loop is CASSLQGAHGYTF. Here the CDR3 DNA reads TGTGCCAGCAGCTTGCAGGGGGCCCATGGCTACACCTTC.

The rearrangement joins TRBV19 to TRBJ1-6; D remains unclear. CDR3 size: 15 residues. Germline assignment: CDR1 LNHDA and CDR2 SQIVND (reference sequence). Trimming removed 1 base from V and 8 bases from J, with 12 bases in between. The chain's CDR3 is CASSIGRGKDSPLHF. The CDR3 DNA reads TGTGCCAGTAGTATAGGAAGAGGAAAGGATTCACCCCTCCACTTT.

In this sample, this clone turned up a few times. The chain combines TRBV11-2 with TRBJ2-7, with TRBD1 as a possible D gene (6 bases). The CDR3 spans 13 residues. The V gene's germline CDR1 is SGHAT and CDR2 FQNNGV. Trimming pared 4 bases from V and 7 bases from J, leaving 14 bases between. The CDR3 protein is CASSSQGPGEQYF. The CDR3 region has the DNA TGTGCCAGCAGCTCACAGGGTCCTGGGGAGCAGTACTTC.

This rearrangement joins TRBV19 to TRBJ1-6, with 9 bases lining up with TRBD1. Germline V CDR1 and CDR2: LNHDA, SQIVND (reference sequence). J lost 8 bases, V lost 7 bases, and 6 bases had no gene match. This CDR3 is built from 14 residues. The CDR3 DNA reads TGTGCCAGTACCTGGACAGGGGCACATTCACCCCTCCACTTT. Its protein is CASTWTGAHSPLHF.

The V and J genes are TRBV1 and TRBJ2-3; the DNA was not used to check the table's D call, TRBD2. TRBV1 is noted as a pseudogene. The CDR3 length is 20 residues. The CDR3 spells CTSSQESSGRVEASTDTQYF. CDR3 sequence (DNA): TGCACCAGCAGCCAAGAATCTAGCGGGAGGGTCGAAGCGAGCACAGATACGCAGTATTTT.

This clone was seen just once. The chain couples TRBV12-3 or TRBV12-4 to TRBJ1-2; no reliable D call. V was pared by 4 bases and J by 4 bases, with 7 bases between. The CDR3 covers 12 residues. In nucleotides, the CDR3 is TGTGCCAGCAGTTGGCTAGCCTATGGCTACACCTTC. Amino acid sequence: CASSWLAYGYTF.

J is TRBJ2-2 and V is TRBV25-1; possibly TRBD1 for D (6 bases). CDR1 and CDR2 (germline): MGHDK, SYGVNS. Trimming took 5 bases from V and 4 from J, leaving 14 bases between them. This CDR3 contains 15 residues. CDR3 sequence (DNA): TGTGCCAGCAGTCAACAGGGATCGAGCACCGGGGAGCTGTTTTTT. As protein: CASSQQGSSTGELFF.

V is TRBV19 and J is TRBJ1-5; no clear D. The V gene's germline CDR1 is LNHDA and CDR2 SQIVND (reference sequence). The CDR3 sequence is 15 residues long. With 5 bases removed from V and 0 bases from J, the gap between germline ends came to 11 bases. Here the CDR3 reads CASSSLLLSNQPQHF. CDR3 nucleotides: TGTGCCAGTAGTTCACTGTTGCTTAGCAATCAGCCCCAGCATTTT.

The chain has TRBV19 and TRBJ2-7, with D tentatively TRBD1 (5 bases). With 5 bases removed from V and 2 bases from J, the gap between germline ends came to 13 bases. Germline V gene sequence: CDR1 LNHDA, CDR2 SQIVND (reference sequence). The CDR3 spans 14 residues. The CDR3 nucleotides are TGTGCCAGTAGTCCCTCGCAGGGCCCCTACGAGCAGTACTTC. It is translated as CASSPSQGPYEQYF.

CDR3 in DNA: TGTGCCAGCAGTTCAACAGGGGGCAATAGGAACACTGAAGCTTTCTTT. Protein product: CASSSTGGNRNTEAFF. This chain uses TRBV7-9 with TRBJ1-1; TRBD1 agrees at 9 bases. CDR1 and CDR2 (germline): SEHNR, FQNEAQ (reference sequence). CDR3 length equals 16 residues. V trimming: 6 bases; J trimming: 1 base; junction bases outside the gene matches: 9.

The chain carries TRBV6-5 and TRBJ2-5; D possibly uses TRBD1 or TRBD2 (5 bases each). The CDR3 contains 14 residues. Trimming left V 6 bases short and J 1 base short, with 12 bases between. From germline, CDR1 is MNHEY and CDR2 SVGAGI. CDR3 loop: CASSTGPPQETQYF. CDR3 nucleotide sequence: TGTGCCAGCAGCACGGGACCGCCCCAAGAGACCCAGTACTTC.

This chain links TRBV4-1 with TRBJ2-2; TRBD2 aligns across 7 bases. J was trimmed by 3 bases and V by 0 bases; bases with no gene match: 13. This CDR3 region has 19 residues. Germline V CDR1 and CDR2: MGHRA, YSYEKL. The CDR3 protein is CASSQDPPGGRVYTGELFF. The DNA of the CDR3 is TGCGCCAGCAGCCAAGATCCCCCGGGAGGACGTGTATACACCGGGGAGCTGTTTTTT.